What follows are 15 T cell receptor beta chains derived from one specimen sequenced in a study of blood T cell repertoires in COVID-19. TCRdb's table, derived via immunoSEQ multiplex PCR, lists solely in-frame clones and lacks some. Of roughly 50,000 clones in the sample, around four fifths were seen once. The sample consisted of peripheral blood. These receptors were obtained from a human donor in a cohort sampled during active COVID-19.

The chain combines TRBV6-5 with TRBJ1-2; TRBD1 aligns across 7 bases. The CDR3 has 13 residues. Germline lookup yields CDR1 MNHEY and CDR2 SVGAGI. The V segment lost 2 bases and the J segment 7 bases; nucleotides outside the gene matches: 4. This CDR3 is CASSYRGLGGYTF. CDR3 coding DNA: TGTGCCAGCAGTTACAGGGGGCTGGGTGGCTACACCTTC.

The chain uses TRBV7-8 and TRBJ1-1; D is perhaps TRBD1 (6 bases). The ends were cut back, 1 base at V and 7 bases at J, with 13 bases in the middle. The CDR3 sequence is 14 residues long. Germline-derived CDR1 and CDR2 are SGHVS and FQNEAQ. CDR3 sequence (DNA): TGTGCCAGCAGCTTAGGGTACCTGGACAGTGAAGCTTTCTTT. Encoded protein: CASSLGYLDSEAFF.

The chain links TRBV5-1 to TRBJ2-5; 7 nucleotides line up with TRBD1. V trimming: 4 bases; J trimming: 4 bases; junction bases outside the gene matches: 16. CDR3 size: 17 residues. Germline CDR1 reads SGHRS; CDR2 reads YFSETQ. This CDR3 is CASSTNRDSRFGETQYF. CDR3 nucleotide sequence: TGCGCCAGCAGCACGAACCGGGACAGCCGATTTGGAGAGACCCAGTACTTC.

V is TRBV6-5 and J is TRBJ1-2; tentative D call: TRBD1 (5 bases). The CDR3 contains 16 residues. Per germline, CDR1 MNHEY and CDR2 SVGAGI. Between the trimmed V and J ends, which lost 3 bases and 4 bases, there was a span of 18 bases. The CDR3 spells CASSYSSGQGLYGYTF. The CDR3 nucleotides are TGTGCCAGCAGTTATTCCTCCGGCCAGGGTCTCTATGGCTACACCTTC.

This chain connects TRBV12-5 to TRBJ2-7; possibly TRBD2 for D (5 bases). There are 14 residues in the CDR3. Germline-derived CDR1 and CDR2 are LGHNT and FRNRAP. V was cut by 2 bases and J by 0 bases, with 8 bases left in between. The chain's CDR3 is CASGLLAGSYEQYF. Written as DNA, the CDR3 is TGTGCTAGTGGTTTGCTCGCGGGCTCCTACGAGCAGTACTTC.

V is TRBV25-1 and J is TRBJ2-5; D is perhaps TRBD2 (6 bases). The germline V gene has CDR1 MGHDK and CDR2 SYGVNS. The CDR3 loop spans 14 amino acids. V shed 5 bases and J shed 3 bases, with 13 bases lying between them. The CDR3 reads CASSPGGTEETQYF. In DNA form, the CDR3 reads TGTGCCAGCAGTCCCGGCGGGACGGAAGAGACCCAGTACTTC.

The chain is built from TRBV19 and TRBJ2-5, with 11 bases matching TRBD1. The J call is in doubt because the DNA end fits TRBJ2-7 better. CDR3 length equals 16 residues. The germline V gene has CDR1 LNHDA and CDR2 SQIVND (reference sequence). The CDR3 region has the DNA TGTGCCAGTAGTCTCCGGGGACAGGGGGTTTCCTACGAGCAGTACTTC. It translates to CASSLRGQGVSYEQYF.

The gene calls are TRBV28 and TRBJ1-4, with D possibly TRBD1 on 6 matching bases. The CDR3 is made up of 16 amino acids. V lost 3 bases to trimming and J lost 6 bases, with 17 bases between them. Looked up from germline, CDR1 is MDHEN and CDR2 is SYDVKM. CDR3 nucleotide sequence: TGTGCCAGCAGTTTGGAGGGGGGGCCGGGGTATGAAAAACTGTTTTTT. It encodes CASSLEGGPGYEKLFF.

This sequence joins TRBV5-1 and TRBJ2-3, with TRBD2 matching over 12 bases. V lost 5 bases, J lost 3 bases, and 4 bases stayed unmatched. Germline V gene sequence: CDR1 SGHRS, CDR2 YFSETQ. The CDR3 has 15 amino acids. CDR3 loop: CASRFLAGGTDTQYF. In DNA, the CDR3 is TGCGCCAGCAGGTTCCTAGCGGGGGGGACAGATACGCAGTATTTT.

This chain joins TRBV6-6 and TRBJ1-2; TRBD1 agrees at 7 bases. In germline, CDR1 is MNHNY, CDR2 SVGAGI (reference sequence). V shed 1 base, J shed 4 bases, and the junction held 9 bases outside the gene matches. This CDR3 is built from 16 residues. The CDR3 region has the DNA TGTGCCAGCAGTTACTTTCGGGACAGCTCCTTCTATGGCTACACCTTC. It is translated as CASSYFRDSSFYGYTF.

This chain's CDR3 is CASSQVVTGLNYGYTF. The CDR3 coding sequence is TGTGCCAGCAGCCAAGTGGTAACAGGATTAAACTATGGCTACACCTTC. The chain has TRBV3-1 (or the pseudogene TRBV3-2) and TRBJ1-2; tentatively, D is TRBD1 (5 bases). The CDR3 spans 16 residues. V lost 1 base and J 2 bases, leaving 14 bases between the germline ends. CDR1 and CDR2 from the germline V gene are LGHDT and YNNKEL (reference sequence).

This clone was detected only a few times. The CDR3 here is CASSAGQITYEQYF. The CDR3 nucleotides read TGCGCCAGCAGCGCGGGACAGATAACCTACGAGCAGTACTTC. The chain has TRBV5-1 and TRBJ2-7, with a weak D call TRBD1 (7 bases). The CDR3 consists of 14 residues. V was shortened by 4 bases and J by 2 bases, with 13 bases between the two germline ends. Germline-derived CDR1 and CDR2 are SGHRS and YFSETQ.

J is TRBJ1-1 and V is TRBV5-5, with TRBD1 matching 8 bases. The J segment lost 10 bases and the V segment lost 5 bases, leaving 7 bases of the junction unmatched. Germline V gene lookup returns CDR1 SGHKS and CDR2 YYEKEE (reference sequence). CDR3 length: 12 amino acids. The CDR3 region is CASSFSTGGAFF. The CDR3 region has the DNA TGTGCCAGCAGTTTTTCTACAGGGGGAGCTTTCTTT.

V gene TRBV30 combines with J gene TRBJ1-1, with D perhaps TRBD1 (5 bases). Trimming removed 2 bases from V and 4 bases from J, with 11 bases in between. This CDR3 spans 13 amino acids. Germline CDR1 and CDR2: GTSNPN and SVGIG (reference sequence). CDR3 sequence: CAWSQGGGTEAFF. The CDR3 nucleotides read TGTGCCTGGAGTCAGGGAGGTGGCACTGAAGCTTTCTTT.

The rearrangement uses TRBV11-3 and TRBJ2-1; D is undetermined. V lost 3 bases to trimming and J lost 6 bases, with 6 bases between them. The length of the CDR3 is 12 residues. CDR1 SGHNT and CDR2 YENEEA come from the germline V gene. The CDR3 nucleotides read TGTGCCAGCAGCTTTAGAAGCAATGAGCAGTTCTTC. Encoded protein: CASSFRSNEQFF.